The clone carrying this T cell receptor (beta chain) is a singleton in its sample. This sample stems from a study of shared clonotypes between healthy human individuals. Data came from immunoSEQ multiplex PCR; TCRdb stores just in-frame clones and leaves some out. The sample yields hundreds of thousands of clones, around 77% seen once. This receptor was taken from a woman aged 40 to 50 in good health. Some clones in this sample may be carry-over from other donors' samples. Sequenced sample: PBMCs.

CDR3 loop: CASSSQGALRYEQYF. CDR3 nucleotide sequence: TGTGCCAGCAGCTCACAGGGGGCTCTTCGGTACGAGCAGTACTTC. This chain connects TRBV7-8 to TRBJ2-7, with 9 bases aligning to TRBD1. The CDR3 extends over 15 amino acids. V dropped 4 bases and J dropped 4; count of bases not matched to a gene: 8. Germline lookup yields CDR1 SGHVS and CDR2 FQNEAQ.